The rows below give T cell receptor beta chains drawn from one sample of a study of CD8+ T cells in alopecia areata. Libraries were prepared by immunoSEQ multiplex PCR; TCRdb keeps only in-frame clonotypes and omits some of them. The table lists about 23,000 clones, approximately 52% of them singletons. Sample: NKG2D-high CD8+ T cells sorted from blood. The receptor source for this set is a human donor with alopecia areata. The CDR3 runs from the conserved cysteine through the conserved F or W. Each record gives: J gene, D gene, V gene, clone size, CDR3 DNA, CDR3 protein. A D gene is named only where the DNA matches it firmly. Not all rows give a size; the values are once, few, many and, for expanded clones, a class.

TRBJ2-7,.,TRBV11-2,few,TGTGCCAGCAGCTTAGCCATGGGGGCTATCTACGAGCAGTACTTC,CASSLAMGAIYEQYF
TRBJ2-3,.,TRBV28,.,TGTGCCAGCAGGGCTTACTCAAGCACAGATACGCAGTATTTT,CASRAYSSTDTQYF
TRBJ1-2,.,TRBV28,.,TGTGCCAGCAATTACATGAGTGCGGGTGCCGAATCTAACTATGGCTACACCTTC,CASNYMSAGAESNYGYTF
TRBJ2-7,TRBD2,TRBV7-6,.,TGTGCCAGCAGCTTAGCCGGGGGGGAAAGCGAGCAGTACTTC,CASSLAGGESEQYF
TRBJ2-3,.,TRBV27,.,TGTGCCAGCAGTTTAGGAGTCTCCCACCGCACAGATACGCAGTATTTT,CASSLGVSHRTDTQYF
TRBJ2-7,TRBD1,TRBV29-1,few,TGCAGCGCGTCGGGGACAGTGCAGTCGTACGAGCAGTACTTC,CSASGTVQSYEQYF
TRBJ2-3,.,TRBV7-3,.,TGTGCCAGCAGCTTCCTGGGGGGCACAGATACGCAGTATTTT,CASSFLGGTDTQYF
TRBJ2-7,.,TRBV2,.,TGTGCCAGCAGTATAGGGGGATACGAGCAGTACTTC,CASSIGGYEQYF
TRBJ1-4,.,TRBV4-1,.,TGCGCCAGCAGCCCTGAGAATGAAAAACTGTTTTTT,CASSPENEKLFF
TRBJ2-1,TRBD2,TRBV7-9,.,TGTGCCAGCAGCTTAGCGGGACTAGCTCAATTCTTC,CASSLAGLAQFF
TRBJ1-1,.,TRBV10-2,many,TGCGCCAGCAGTTGGGGGGTGGACACTGAAGCTTTCTTT,CASSWGVDTEAFF
TRBJ2-1,.,TRBV21-1,.,TGTGCCAGCAGCAAGAATATTCGACTAGTTTCTACGGATGAGCAGTTCTTC,CASSKNIRLVSTDEQFF
TRBJ2-7,TRBD2,TRBV29-1,few,TGCAGCGTTGAAGATGATCAGCGGGAGGGGTACGAGCAGTACTTC,CSVEDDQREGYEQYF
TRBJ2-7,TRBD2,TRBV7-9,few,TGTGCCAGCAGCGCCCCGACTAGCGGGAGTCCCCACGAGCAGTACTTC,CASSAPTSGSPHEQYF
TRBJ2-4,.,TRBV28,.,TGTGCCAGCAGGACCTTTAGCACGGAGAACATTCAGTACTTC,CASRTFSTENIQYF
TRBJ2-7,.,TRBV5-1,.,TGCGCCAGCAGCTTGGAGGCAGGGCCAGCCTACGAGCAGTACTTC,CASSLEAGPAYEQYF
TRBJ2-7,TRBD1,TRBV25-1,.,TGTGCCAGCAGTAACCGGGACAGGGGGCACTACGAGCAGTACTTC,CASSNRDRGHYEQYF
TRBJ2-1,TRBD2,TRBV5-5,few,TGTGCCAGCAGCTTGGGTCCCCCTAGCGGGAGCTACAATGAGCAGTTCTTC,CASSLGPPSGSYNEQFF
TRBJ1-1,.,TRBV19,.,TGTGCCAGCCGGCGGGGGGCGAGCACTGAAGCTTTCTTT,CASRRGASTEAFF
TRBJ2-2,.,TRBV4-2,.,TGTGCCAGCAGCCAAGCGGGGGTCTCCGGGGAGCTGTTTTTT,CASSQAGVSGELFF
TRBJ1-1,.,TRBV7-9,.,TGTGCCAGCGGTCAGGGTACCACTGAAGCTTTCTTT,CASGQGTTEAFF
TRBJ1-1,.,TRBV18,medium-sized,TGTGCCAGCACCCAGATGAACACTGAAGCTTTCTTT,CASTQMNTEAFF
TRBJ2-3,.,TRBV29-1,.,TGCAGCGTCTTGGGTCTCACAGGGTTCTACACAGATACGCAGTATTTT,CSVLGLTGFYTDTQYF
TRBJ2-1,.,TRBV7-9,many,TGTGCCAGCAGCTTTCTAAGTTCGGCCTCAGGTTACAATGAGCAGTTCTTC,CASSFLSSASGYNEQFF
TRBJ1-2,TRBD1,TRBV27,few,TGTGCCAGCACCCTCCCGGGACAGCCCTATGGCTACACCTTC,CASTLPGQPYGYTF
TRBJ1-1,TRBD1,TRBV7-9,.,TGTGCCAGCAGCTTAGGGACAGGGGGCGACACTGAAGCTTTCTTT,CASSLGTGGDTEAFF